The 20 T cell receptor beta chains in this list originate from one sample, sequenced in a study of blood T cell repertoires in COVID-19. This table comes from immunoSEQ multiplex PCR, and its TCRdb copy is limited to in-frame clones, with some not included. The data hold about 53,000 clones, with approximately 82% observed a single time. Input material: peripheral blood. These receptor sequences come from a human donor in a cohort sampled during active COVID-19.

The rearrangement uses TRBV4-3 and TRBJ2-1; TRBD2 matches 7 bases. CDR1 is LGHNA, CDR2 YSLEER, per germline. V lost 4 bases and J lost 0; bases outside the gene matches: 6. This CDR3 spans 16 amino acids. CDR3 coding DNA: TGCGCCAGCAGCCGGGGTGGGGGGGACTCCTACAATGAGCAGTTCTTC. This sequence encodes CASSRGGGDSYNEQFF.

This chain connects TRBV20-1 to TRBJ1-3; TRBD1 might be the D (6 bases). CDR3 length: 11 residues. From germline, CDR1 is DFQATT and CDR2 SNEGSKA (reference sequence). V lost 8 bases, J lost 5 bases, and 10 bases lay in between. In DNA form, the CDR3 reads TGCAGTATCAGGGGCCGAAACACCATATATTTT. Its translation: CSIRGRNTIYF.

This sequence joins TRBV2 and TRBJ2-7; D is possibly TRBD2 (5 bases). Trimming shortened V by 3 bases and J by 9 bases, and 15 bases separated the two germline ends. Germline V gene sequence: CDR1 SNHLY, CDR2 FYNNEI. The CDR3 covers 13 residues. The CDR3, as DNA: TGTGCCAGCAGTGAGGATCGGTTGGCGGGGCAGTACTTC. It yields the protein CASSEDRLAGQYF.

DNA of the CDR3: TGTGCCAGCTCACCACCTGGGGGGACTAGGAGCACTGAAGCTTTCTTT. As protein: CASSPPGGTRSTEAFF. V usage is TRBV18 and J usage is TRBJ1-1; D is possibly TRBD1 (5 bases). The germline gives CDR1 KGHSH, CDR2 LQKENI. This CDR3 is built from 16 residues. The V and J ends lost 0 bases and 4 bases respectively, with 15 bases between them.

The chain is built from TRBV9 and TRBJ2-2, with TRBD2 matching 8 bases. CDR3 length: 14 residues. Germline values: CDR1 SGDLS, CDR2 YYNGEE. V dropped 1 base and J dropped 5; count of bases not matched to a gene: 1. Here the CDR3 DNA reads TGTGCCAGCAGCGTAACGGGAGGGACCGGGGAGCTGTTTTTT. Translation: CASSVTGGTGELFF.

The chain links TRBV13 to TRBJ2-5, with TRBD2 matching over 7 bases. The CDR3 sequence is 14 residues long. V lost 5 bases to trimming and J lost 1 base; unmatched junction nucleotides: 4. Germline V gives CDR1 PRHDT, CDR2 FYEKMQ (reference sequence). CDR3 sequence: CASSQWGGQETQYF. The CDR3 DNA follows: TGTGCCAGCAGCCAGTGGGGGGGCCAAGAGACCCAGTACTTC.

The V gene is TRBV15, the J gene TRBJ2-5; a possible D gene is TRBD2 (6 bases). From germline, CDR1 is LNHNV and CDR2 YYDKDF (reference sequence). The CDR3 loop spans 14 amino acids. Trimming stripped 1 base from V and 2 bases from J, with 8 bases between. DNA for the CDR3: TGTGCCACCAGCAGAGGCGGGGCACAAGAGACCCAGTACTTC. Translation gives CATSRGGAQETQYF.

This sequence joins TRBV6-2 or TRBV6-3 and TRBJ1-1; 11 nucleotides match TRBD1. CDR1 is MNHEY, CDR2 SVGEGT, per germline. With 4 bases clipped from V and 3 bases from J, the junction kept 13 bases outside the gene matches. The CDR3 is made up of 18 amino acids. In DNA, the CDR3 is TGTGCCAGCAGTTTGAGAGGGGGACAGGGGGGAACCTACACTGAAGCTTTCTTT. Translating gives CASSLRGGQGGTYTEAFF.

This chain connects TRBV4-3 to TRBJ2-1; TRBD2 agrees at 12 bases. CDR3 length: 17 residues. Per germline, CDR1 LGHNA and CDR2 YSLEER. Trimming at V came to 4 bases and at J to 4 bases, leaving 8 bases not matched to a gene. CDR3 sequence: CASSPGLAGGLYNEQFF. The CDR3 DNA reads TGCGCCAGCAGCCCGGGTCTAGCGGGGGGGCTGTACAATGAGCAGTTCTTC.

V is TRBV27 and J is TRBJ1-2, with 8 bases matching TRBD1. The V gene's germline CDR1 is MNHEY and CDR2 SMNVEV (reference sequence). J was trimmed by 2 bases and V by 6 bases; bases with no gene match: 8. This CDR3 has 15 amino acids. The CDR3 DNA reads as TGTGCCAGCAGCCCAACTCGGACAGGGAACTATGGCTACACCTTC. This sequence encodes CASSPTRTGNYGYTF.

The gene calls are TRBV11-2 and TRBJ2-5; TRBD1 might be the D (6 bases). Germline CDR1 reads SGHAT; CDR2 reads FQNNGV. Trimming removed 5 bases at V and 9 bases at J, with 16 bases between. There are 13 residues in the CDR3. The CDR3 loop reads CASSKQGPGAQYF. Written as DNA, the CDR3 is TGTGCCAGCAGCAAACAGGGCCCCGGGGCCCAGTACTTC.

This chain uses TRBV5-1 with TRBJ1-2, with 7 positions matching TRBD1. The CDR3 is made up of 13 amino acids. J lost 2 bases, V lost 4 bases, and 2 bases had no gene match. CDR1 is SGHRS, CDR2 YFSETQ, per germline. The CDR3 here is CASSQGQNYGYTF. The CDR3, as DNA: TGCGCCAGCAGCCAGGGACAGAACTATGGCTACACCTTC.

This clone is termed medium-sized (0.01 to 0.1%). The chain joins TRBV6-1 to TRBJ1-2; D is undetermined. Germline V gene lookup returns CDR1 MNHNS and CDR2 SASEGT. The CDR3 spans 13 residues. V lost 0 bases and J lost 4, with 6 bases in between. The CDR3 DNA sequence: TGTGCCAGCAGTGAAGCGCTGGCCTATGGCTACACCTTC. It is translated as CASSEALAYGYTF.

The chain joins TRBV5-1 to TRBJ2-7; possible D gene TRBD1, 5 bases. Germline CDR1 is SGHRS and CDR2 is YFSETQ. Trimming removed 0 bases from V and 3 bases from J, with 10 bases in between. The length of the CDR3 is 14 residues. The CDR3 is CASSLEAGIYEQYF. Here the CDR3 DNA reads TGCGCCAGCAGCTTGGAGGCAGGGATCTACGAGCAGTACTTC.

The V gene is TRBV27, the J gene TRBJ1-4; the match to TRBD1 covers 8 bases. The length of the CDR3 is 14 residues. The germline V gene encodes CDR1 MNHEY and CDR2 SMNVEV (reference sequence). Trimming cost V 5 bases and J 5 bases; bases outside gene matches: 4. This CDR3 reads CASSRQGINEKLFF. In DNA form, the CDR3 reads TGTGCCAGCAGTCGACAGGGGATAAATGAAAAACTGTTTTTT.

This clone was picked up many times. Different DNA sequences within this sample yield the same CDR3. The V gene is TRBV4-1, the J gene TRBJ2-1; 7 bases match TRBD2. The junction had 2 bases not matched to a gene; V was cut back by 4 bases and J by 5 bases. Germline CDR1 is MGHRA and CDR2 is YSYEKL. This CDR3 spans 13 amino acids. This CDR3 reads CASSRDYNNEQFF. Written as DNA, the CDR3 is TGCGCCAGCAGCCGGGACTATAACAATGAGCAGTTCTTC.

This clone has only a few counts. V usage is TRBV4-3 and J usage is TRBJ2-3, with TRBD1 as a possible D gene (7 bases). Germline V gene sequence: CDR1 LGHNA, CDR2 YSLEER. The CDR3 consists of 17 residues. Between the trimmed V and J ends, which lost 1 base and 0 bases, there was a span of 14 bases. In nucleotides, the CDR3 is TGCGCCAGCAGCCAAGGGTGGACAGGAGGGAGCACAGATACGCAGTATTTT. This gives the protein CASSQGWTGGSTDTQYF.

The chain links TRBV7-3 to TRBJ2-1; a weak D match, TRBD2 (5 bases). The CDR3 covers 14 residues. Germline loops: CDR1 SGHTA, CDR2 FQGTGA. V lost 5 bases, J lost 5 bases, and 13 bases lay in between. The CDR3 DNA reads as TGTGCCAGCAGCGTAAGAGGAGGTGACAATGAGCAGTTCTTC. This translates into CASSVRGGDNEQFF.

V is TRBV11-2 and J is TRBJ1-5; D possibly corresponds to TRBD1 (5 bases). V lost 5 bases and J 0 bases, leaving 11 bases between the germline ends. Germline V gene sequence: CDR1 SGHAT, CDR2 FQNNGV. This CDR3 comprises 15 residues. The CDR3 here is CASSPGTVSNQPQHF. The DNA for the CDR3 is TGTGCCAGCAGCCCGGGGACTGTTAGCAATCAGCCCCAGCATTTT.

The V and J genes are TRBV11-3 and TRBJ2-1; tentatively, D is TRBD2 (6 bases). Germline CDR1 and CDR2: SGHNT and YENEEA. This CDR3 contains 13 residues. The V end lost 5 bases, the J end lost 4 bases, and 9 bases lay between the germline ends. CDR3 protein: CASSPGLYNEQFF. CDR3 DNA: TGTGCCAGCAGCCCGGGACTTTACAATGAGCAGTTCTTC.